The rows below give T cell receptor beta chains drawn from one sample of a study of control samples from healthy donors and cancer patients. Measured with immunoSEQ multiplex PCR; TCRdb has only the in-frame clones, and not every one. The sample consists of over 100,000 clones, approximately 88% of them appearing once. Source material: blood. These receptor sequences come from a man aged 40-49 years in good health. CDR3s include the opening cysteine and the closing phenylalanine or tryptophan. A D gene is named only where the DNA matches it firmly. A row's size may be missing; if present it is once, few, many or a size class.

j_gene | abundance | d_gene | v_gene | CDR3nt | CDR3aa
TRBJ1-2 | many | - | TRBV7-3 | TGTGCCAGCAGCCCGGACGGGAACTATGGCTACACCTTC | CASSPDGNYGYTF
TRBJ2-2 | - | TRBD1 | TRBV5-6 | TGTGCCAGCAGCTTGGGGACAGGGACCGGGGAGCTGTTTTTT | CASSLGTGTGELFF
TRBJ1-4 | - | - | TRBV25-1 | TGTGCCAGCAGTGGGGAGAGACGACAGGCGAAAGAAAAACTGTTTTTT | CASSGERRQAKEKLFF
TRBJ1-6 | - | - | TRBV4-3 | TGCGCCAGCAGCCGAGAGGACAGCAATTCACCCCTCCACTTT | CASSREDSNSPLHF
TRBJ2-7 | - | - | TRBV7-9 | TGTGCCAGCAGCTTAGCCCGGGACAACTACGAGCAGTACTTC | CASSLARDNYEQYF
TRBJ1-6 | - | TRBD1 | TRBV7-8 | TGTGCCAGCAGCCGGGACAGTCCTAATAATTCACCCCTCCACTTT | CASSRDSPNNSPLHF
TRBJ2-1 | - | - | TRBV30 | TGTGCCTGGAGTGCCGGCCTGGGCAATGAGCAGTTCTTC | CAWSAGLGNEQFF
TRBJ2-5 | - | TRBD2 | TRBV18 | TGTGCCAGCTCCCTCGGACTAGCGGAGACCCAGTACTTC | CASSLGLAETQYF
TRBJ2-7 | - | TRBD1 | TRBV7-6 | TGTGCCAGCAGCTTATCAGGGCAGGGGGTGTACGAGCAGTACTTC | CASSLSGQGVYEQYF
TRBJ2-5 | - | TRBD1 | TRBV2 | TGTGCCAGCAGTCCGCCGGGACAGTCGGAGACCCAGTACTTC | CASSPPGQSETQYF
TRBJ1-2 | - | - | TRBV6-1 | - | CASSEVGVGTF
TRBJ1-5 | - | - | TRBV7-2 | TGTGCCAGCAGCTTACGCTCGGGAGGGGATCAGCCCCAGCATTTT | CASSLRSGGDQPQHF
TRBJ1-2 | - | - | TRBV6-2/TRBV6-3 | TGTGCCAGCAGTTACCGGGGTGGCTTAACCTATGGCTACACCTTC | CASSYRGGLTYGYTF
TRBJ1-2 | - | - | TRBV5-1 | TGCGCCAGCTCTCCGGGCGCTAACTATGGCTACACCTTC | CASSPGANYGYTF
TRBJ1-1 | - | - | TRBV5-8 | TGTGCCAGCAGCCCCCAGGGGCATGCTTTCTTT | CASSPQGHAFF
TRBJ1-5 | - | TRBD1 | TRBV7-8 | TGTGCCAGCAGCACCTCGAGACAGGGCGGCAATCAGCCCCAGCATTTT | CASSTSRQGGNQPQHF
TRBJ2-2 | - | TRBD2 | TRBV9 | TGTGCCAGCAGCGTAGACCCCTTAGCGGGGGGGCGATACGGGGAGCTGTTTTTT | CASSVDPLAGGRYGELFF
TRBJ2-4 | - | TRBD2 | TRBV19 | TGTGCCAGTAGTCCCGGGAGGGCCAAAAACATTCAGTACTTC | CASSPGRAKNIQYF
TRBJ1-5 | once | - | TRBV6-5 | TGTGCCAGCCGGGGCTTGAATAGCAATCAGCCCCAGCATTTT | CASRGLNSNQPQHF
TRBJ2-6 | - | - | TRBV5-1 | TGCGCCAGCAGCTTGGGGGACGTCTCTGGGGCCAACGTCCTGACTTTC | CASSLGDVSGANVLTF
TRBJ1-2 | - | - | TRBV24-1 | TGTGCCACCAGTTCAGGACCCGCTAACTATGGCTACACCTTC | CATSSGPANYGYTF
TRBJ2-1 | - | TRBD2 | TRBV5-1 | TGCGCCAGCAGCTCTAGCGGGGGATACAATGAGCAGTTCTTC | CASSSSGGYNEQFF
TRBJ1-2 | few | TRBD1 | TRBV30 | TGTGCCTGGAAGGACAGGGGGCAAGGCTACACCTTC | CAWKDRGQGYTF
TRBJ2-7 | - | - | TRBV7-6 | TGTGCCAGCAGCTTACGGACGGGAACCTACGAGCAGTACTTC | CASSLRTGTYEQYF
TRBJ2-1 | - | - | TRBV14 | TGTGCCAGCAGCCAAGTCGGTACCCCCCGGGATGAGCAGTTCTTC | CASSQVGTPRDEQFF
TRBJ2-7 | - | TRBD1 | TRBV10-1 | TGCGCCAGCAGTGAGATGTTCAGGGGGAATTACGAGCAGTACTTC | CASSEMFRGNYEQYF
TRBJ2-2 | - | - | TRBV5-1 | TGCGCCAGCCGCCAAAACACCGGGGAGCTGTTTTTT | CASRQNTGELFF
TRBJ1-2 | few | - | TRBV30 | TGTGCCTGGACGAGTCAGTACTATGGCTACACCTTC | CAWTSQYYGYTF
TRBJ1-4 | - | TRBD1 | TRBV20-1 | TGCAGTGCTAGTCGGGAGGGGACAGGGGCTGAAAAACTGTTTTTT | CSASREGTGAEKLFF
TRBJ2-2 | - | - | TRBV15 | TGTGCCACCAGCAGAGCCCGGCCGGGGGACACCGGGGAGCTGTTTTTT | CATSRARPGDTGELFF
TRBJ1-3 | - | - | TRBV6-5 | TGTGCCAGCGGTCGGAACTCTGGAAACACCATATATTTT | CASGRNSGNTIYF
TRBJ2-3 | - | TRBD2 | TRBV29-1 | TGCAGCGTTGAAGCCGGGACTATGAATACAGATACGCAGTATTTT | CSVEAGTMNTDTQYF
TRBJ2-2 | - | - | TRBV5-1 | TGCGCCAGCAGCTTAACGGGCGACACCGGGGAGCTGTTTTTT | CASSLTGDTGELFF
TRBJ1-2 | - | - | TRBV11-2 | TGTGCCAGCAGTCCAGGACGGAGGGCCCACTATGGCTACACCTTC | CASSPGRRAHYGYTF
TRBJ1-5 | - | - | TRBV11-3 | TGTGCCAGCAGCTTATCCGGGACCAATCAGCCCCAGCATTTT | CASSLSGTNQPQHF
TRBJ1-1 | - | - | TRBV10-3 | TGTGCCATCAGTGAGTCGGGGGGGGGTAACACTGAAGCTTTCTTT | CAISESGGGNTEAFF
TRBJ2-1 | - | TRBD2 | TRBV14 | TGTGCCAGCAGCCATTTCCTAGCGGGGATTGAGCAGTTCTTC | CASSHFLAGIEQFF
TRBJ2-5 | few | - | TRBV10-3 | TGTGCCATCAGTGAGTCGCTAGCGCAAGAGACCCAGTACTTC | CAISESLAQETQYF
TRBJ1-3 | - | - | TRBV11-2 | TGTGCCAGCAGCCCCGGGGGAGTCTCTGGAAACACCATATATTTT | CASSPGGVSGNTIYF
TRBJ1-5 | - | - | TRBV13 | TGTGCCAGCAGCGGGGGAGGACCTAGCAATCAGCCCCAGCATTTT | CASSGGGPSNQPQHF
TRBJ1-4 | - | TRBD1 | TRBV27 | TGTGCCAGCTCCCTTTTGGGGACAGCGAATGAAAAACTGTTTTTT | CASSLLGTANEKLFF
TRBJ1-2 | - | - | TRBV12-2 | TGTGCAAGTCGCTTAGGAGGAAGACTGAACTATGGCTACACCTTC | CASRLGGRLNYGYTF
TRBJ2-7 | - | TRBD2 | TRBV5-1 | TGCGCCAGCAGCTTGGATTACAGGGCACTAGCGGGGGGTGCCTACGAGCAGTACTTC | CASSLDYRALAGGAYEQYF
TRBJ1-2 | - | - | TRBV19 | TGTGCCAGTAGTATTTCACAGAGTGGGGGCTACACCTTC | CASSISQSGGYTF
TRBJ1-6 | few | - | TRBV6-5 | TGTGCCAGCAGTTACTCCCAGGGGAAGAATTCACCCCTCCACTTT | CASSYSQGKNSPLHF
TRBJ2-7 | once | TRBD1 | TRBV30 | TGTGCCTGGACCCCGACAGGGCTCGAGCAGTACTTC | CAWTPTGLEQYF
TRBJ1-1 | few | TRBD1 | TRBV11-3 | TGTGCCAGCAGCCTCCCGGGACAGGGCACTGAAGCTTTCTTT | CASSLPGQGTEAFF
TRBJ1-1 | - | - | TRBV13 | TGTGCCAGCAGCTTAACTACATACGCTTTCTTT | CASSLTTYAFF
TRBJ1-5 | - | - | TRBV9 | TGTGCCAGCAGCGCAAATACGGATAGCAATCAGCCCCAGCATTTT | CASSANTDSNQPQHF
TRBJ2-1 | - | - | TRBV24-1 | TGTGCCACCAGTGACCTTCATTACAATGAGCAGTTCTTC | CATSDLHYNEQFF
TRBJ1-4 | - | - | TRBV4-1 | TGCGCCAGCAGCAGGCACGGCAGGGCTGCAACTAATGAAAAACTGTTTTTT | CASSRHGRAATNEKLFF